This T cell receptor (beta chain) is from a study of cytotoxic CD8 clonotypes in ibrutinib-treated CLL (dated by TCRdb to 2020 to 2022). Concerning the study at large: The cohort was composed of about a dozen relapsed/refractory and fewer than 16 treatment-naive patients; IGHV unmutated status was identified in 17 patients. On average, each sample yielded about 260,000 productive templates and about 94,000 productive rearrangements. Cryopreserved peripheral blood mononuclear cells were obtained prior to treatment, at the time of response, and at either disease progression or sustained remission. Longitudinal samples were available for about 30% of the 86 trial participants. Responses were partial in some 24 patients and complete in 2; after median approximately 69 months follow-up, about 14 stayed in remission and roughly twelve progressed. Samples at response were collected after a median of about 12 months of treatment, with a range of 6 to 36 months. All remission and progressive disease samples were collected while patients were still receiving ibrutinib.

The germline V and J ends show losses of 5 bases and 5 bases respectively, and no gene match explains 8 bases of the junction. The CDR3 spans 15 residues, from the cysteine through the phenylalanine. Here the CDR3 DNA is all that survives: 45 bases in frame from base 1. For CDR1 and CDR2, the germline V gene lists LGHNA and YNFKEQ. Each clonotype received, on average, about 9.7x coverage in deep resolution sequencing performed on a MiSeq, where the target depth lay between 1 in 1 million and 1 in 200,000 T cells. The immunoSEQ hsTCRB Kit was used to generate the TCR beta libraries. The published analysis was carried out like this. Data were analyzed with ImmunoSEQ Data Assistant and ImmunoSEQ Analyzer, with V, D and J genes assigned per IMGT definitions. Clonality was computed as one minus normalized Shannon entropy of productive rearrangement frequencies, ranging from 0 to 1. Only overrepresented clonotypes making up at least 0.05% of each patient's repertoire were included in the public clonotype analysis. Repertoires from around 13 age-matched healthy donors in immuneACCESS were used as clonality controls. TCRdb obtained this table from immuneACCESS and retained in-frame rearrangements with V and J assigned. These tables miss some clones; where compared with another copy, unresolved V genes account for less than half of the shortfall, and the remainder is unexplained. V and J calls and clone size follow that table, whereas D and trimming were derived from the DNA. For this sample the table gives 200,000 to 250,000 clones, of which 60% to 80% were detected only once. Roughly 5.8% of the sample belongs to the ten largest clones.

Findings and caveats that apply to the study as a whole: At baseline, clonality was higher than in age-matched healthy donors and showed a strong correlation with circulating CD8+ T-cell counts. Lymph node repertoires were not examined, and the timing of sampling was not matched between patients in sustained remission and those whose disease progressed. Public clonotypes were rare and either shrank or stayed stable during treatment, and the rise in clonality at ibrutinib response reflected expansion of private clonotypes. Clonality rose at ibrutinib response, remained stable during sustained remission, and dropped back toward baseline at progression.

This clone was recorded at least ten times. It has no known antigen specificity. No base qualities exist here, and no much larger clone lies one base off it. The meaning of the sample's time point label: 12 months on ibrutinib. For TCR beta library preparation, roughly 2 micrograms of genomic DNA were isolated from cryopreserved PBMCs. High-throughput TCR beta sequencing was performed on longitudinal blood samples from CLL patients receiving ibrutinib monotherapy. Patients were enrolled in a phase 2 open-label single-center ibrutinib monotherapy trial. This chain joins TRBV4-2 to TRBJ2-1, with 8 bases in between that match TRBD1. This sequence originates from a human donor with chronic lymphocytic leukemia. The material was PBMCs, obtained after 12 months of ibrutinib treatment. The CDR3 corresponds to CASSYRGRPHNEQFF. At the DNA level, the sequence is TGTGCCAGCAGCTACAGGGGGAGACCACACAATGAGCAGTTCTTC.